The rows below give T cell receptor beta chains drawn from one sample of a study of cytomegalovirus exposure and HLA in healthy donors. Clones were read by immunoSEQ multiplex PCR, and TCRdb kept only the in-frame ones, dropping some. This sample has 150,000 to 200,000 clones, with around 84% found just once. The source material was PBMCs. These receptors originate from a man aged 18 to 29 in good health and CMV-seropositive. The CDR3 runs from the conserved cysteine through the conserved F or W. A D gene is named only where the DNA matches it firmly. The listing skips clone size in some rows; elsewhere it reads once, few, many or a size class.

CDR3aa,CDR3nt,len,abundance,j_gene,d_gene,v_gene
CASSASGIQETQYF,TGTGCCAGCAGCGCCTCGGGGATCCAAGAGACCCAGTACTTC,14,NA,TRBJ2-5,NA,TRBV9
CASSTVNQDPGEQYF,TGTGCCAGCAGCACTGTAAACCAGGACCCGGGGGAGCAGTACTTC,15,few,TRBJ2-7,NA,TRBV7-8
CASSPSVLAEQYF,TGCGCCAGCAGCCCCTCGGTGCTAGCCGAGCAGTACTTC,13,NA,TRBJ2-7,NA,TRBV4-3
CASEPGGYTF,TGTGCCAGCGAGCCCGGGGGCTACACCTTC,10,NA,TRBJ1-2,NA,TRBV9
CASSNRQAGAQPQHF,TGTGCCAGCAGTAACCGTCAGGCGGGGGCTCAGCCCCAGCATTTT,15,NA,TRBJ1-5,NA,TRBV27
CASSLDRGMDTQYF,TGTGCCAGCAGCCTGGACAGGGGGATGGATACGCAGTATTTT,14,few,TRBJ2-3,TRBD1,TRBV7-8
CASIRTGNTEAFF,TGTGCCAGCATAAGGACTGGGAACACTGAAGCTTTCTTT,13,NA,TRBJ1-1,NA,TRBV6-1
CASSALVGGADTQYF,TGTGCCAGCAGCGCACTCGTCGGGGGGGCAGATACGCAGTATTTT,15,NA,TRBJ2-3,TRBD2,TRBV11-2
CASRPGGGSIYEQYF,TGTGCCAGCAGACCGGGGGGGGGCAGTATCTACGAGCAGTACTTC,15,NA,TRBJ2-7,TRBD2,TRBV11-2
CASSLPLGGTTGELFF,TGTGCCAGCAGCTTGCCTCTGGGGGGAACCACCGGGGAGCTGTTTTTT,16,once,TRBJ2-2,NA,TRBV5-4
CASSLLTGGWQPQHF,TGTGCCAGCAGCTTGCTTACAGGGGGCTGGCAGCCCCAGCATTTT,15,NA,TRBJ1-5,TRBD1,TRBV5-5
CATSRAGGRGDTYEQYF,TGTGCCACCAGCAGAGCGGGGGGTCGAGGGGATACGTACGAGCAGTACTTC,17,NA,TRBJ2-7,TRBD2,TRBV15
CASSPSSSYNEQFF,TGTGCCAGCAGTCCCTCGTCCTCCTACAATGAGCAGTTCTTC,14,few,TRBJ2-1,NA,TRBV6-4
CASRSRRMDRFQNSQYF,TGTGCCAGCAGATCGCGCCGAATGGACAGGTTCCAAAACAGTCAGTACTTC,17,NA,TRBJ2-4,TRBD1,TRBV7-3
CASTSRRTGPEKLFF,TGTGCCAGCACCTCTAGAAGGACAGGGCCTGAAAAACTGTTTTTT,15,NA,TRBJ1-4,TRBD1,TRBV6-5
CASSQDRRGDTEAFF,TGCGCCAGCAGCCAAGATAGGAGGGGAGACACTGAAGCTTTCTTT,15,NA,TRBJ1-1,NA,TRBV4-1
CASSLPGSYGYTF,TGTGCCAGCAGCCTTCCGGGTTCCTATGGCTACACCTTC,13,NA,TRBJ1-2,NA,TRBV14
CASTGEAFF,TGTGCCAGCACAGGTGAAGCTTTCTTT,9,NA,TRBJ1-1,NA,TRBV2
CASSARTGSPGANVLTF,TGTGCCAGCAGCGCCCGGACAGGCTCCCCTGGGGCCAACGTCCTGACTTTC,17,NA,TRBJ2-6,TRBD1,TRBV9
CASSSGFGYTF,TGTGCCAGCAGTTCAGGGTTTGGCTACACCTTC,11,NA,TRBJ1-2,NA,TRBV6-6
CASSFLDRDTQYF,TGTGCCAGCAGCTTTCTGGACAGAGATACGCAGTATTTT,13,NA,TRBJ2-3,NA,TRBV13
CASSPGQGLSTEAFF,TGTGCCAGCAGCCCGGGACAGGGGCTGAGCACTGAAGCTTTCTTT,15,NA,TRBJ1-1,TRBD1,TRBV5-4
CASSPQGPNTGELFF,TGTGCCAGCAGCCCACAGGGCCCGAACACCGGGGAGCTGTTTTTT,15,NA,TRBJ2-2,NA,TRBV11-2
CASSLGGLAGGYSSYNEQFF,TGTGCCAGCAGCTTAGGGGGACTAGCGGGGGGATATAGCTCCTACAATGAGCAGTTCTTC,20,NA,TRBJ2-1,TRBD2,TRBV7-6
CASSPGDRQLFDEQFF,TGTGCCAGCAGCCCCGGAGACAGGCAGCTTTTCGATGAGCAGTTCTTC,16,NA,TRBJ2-1,NA,TRBV13
CASSETGRPYEQYF,TGCGCCAGCAGTGAGACTGGGAGACCCTACGAGCAGTACTTC,14,NA,TRBJ2-7,NA,TRBV10-1
CASRGTVESPLHF,TGTGCCAGCAGGGGGACAGTGGAATCACCCCTCCACTTT,13,NA,TRBJ1-6,TRBD1,TRBV2
CASSPTPGRGTYEQYF,TGTGCCAGCAGCCCAACCCCAGGGCGGGGGACCTACGAGCAGTACTTC,16,NA,TRBJ2-7,TRBD2,TRBV7-3
CAISESEEGRETQYF,TGTGCCATCAGTGAGTCGGAGGAAGGCCGGGAGACCCAGTACTTC,15,NA,TRBJ2-5,NA,TRBV10-3
CASSSLTSGGPYNEQFF,TGTGCCAGCAGTTCATTGACTAGCGGGGGACCCTACAATGAGCAGTTCTTC,17,NA,TRBJ2-1,TRBD2,TRBV27
CAISEPGKDETQYF,TGTGCCATCAGTGAGCCAGGGAAGGACGAGACCCAGTACTTC,14,NA,TRBJ2-5,NA,TRBV10-3
CSVALGDPNTEAFF,TGCAGCGTTGCCTTAGGGGATCCGAACACTGAAGCTTTCTTT,14,NA,TRBJ1-1,NA,TRBV29-1
CASGLVAPSGGRPEQFF,TGTGCTAGTGGTTTGGTAGCCCCCTCGGGGGGGCGCCCTGAGCAGTTCTTC,17,NA,TRBJ2-1,TRBD2,TRBV12-5
CASRAGTSGSNSQYF,TGTGCCAGCAGGGCCGGGACTAGCGGGTCGAACAGTCAGTACTTC,15,few,TRBJ2-4,TRBD2,TRBV5-6
CASSQSYSEGPTYGYTF,TGCGCCAGCAGCCAAAGTTACTCGGAGGGGCCCACATATGGCTACACCTTC,17,NA,TRBJ1-2,NA,TRBV4-1
CASSWQGLAGTTDTQYF,TGTGCCAGCAGTTGGCAGGGACTAGCGGGGACTACAGATACGCAGTATTTT,17,NA,TRBJ2-3,TRBD2,TRBV27
CASSQSPLSGGAGDTQYF,TGTGCCAGCAGCCAATCTCCCCTCTCAGGGGGCGCGGGAGATACGCAGTATTTT,18,NA,TRBJ2-3,TRBD1,TRBV11-2
CASSYGTRGAHNEQFF,TGTGCCAGCAGTTACGGGACCCGCGGGGCGCACAATGAGCAGTTCTTC,16,NA,TRBJ2-1,NA,TRBV6-5
CAWRGGNPEAFF,TGTGCCTGGAGGGGCGGGAATCCTGAAGCTTTCTTT,12,NA,TRBJ1-1,NA,TRBV30
CASSYRTGGSNQPQHF,TGTGCCAGCAGTTACAGGACAGGGGGTAGCAATCAGCCCCAGCATTTT,16,NA,TRBJ1-5,TRBD1,TRBV6-6